A single sample gave rise to the 30 T cell receptor beta chains below, sequenced in a study of T cell repertoires in cytomegalovirus infection. These receptors are not linked to any known antigen. One entry per CDR3 protein, called by TCRdb with MiXCR from the reads. Among around 300,000 distinct CDR3 sequences listed, roughly 25% were seen once. The sample in question was cultured PBMCs, obtained from culture after CMV antigen stimulation. All receptors come from a human donor in good health (CMV status not recorded). Some clones in this sample may be carry-over from other donors' samples.

This chain uses TRBV7-6 with TRBJ2-7; TRBD1 aligns across 11 bases. There are 14 residues in the CDR3. Germline loops: CDR1 SGHVS, CDR2 FNYEAQ. Here the CDR3 DNA reads TGTGTCAGCACCCCGGGACAGGGGGTCTACGAGCAGTACGTC. It specifies CVSTPGQGVYEQYV.

The chain couples TRBV28 to TRBJ2-1, with D perhaps given as TRBD1 or TRBD2 (5 bases each). There are 16 residues in the CDR3. V was pared by 5 bases and J by 4 bases, with 18 bases between. Germline CDR1 and CDR2: MDHEN and SYDVKM. CDR3 nucleotide sequence: TGTGCCAGCAGTCAAGTCAAGCAGCGGACATACAATGAGCAGTTCTTC. It translates to CASSQVKQRTYNEQFF.

This chain joins TRBV11-3 and TRBJ2-1, with D perhaps matching TRBD1 (6 bases). Germline CDR1 and CDR2: SGHNT and YENEEA. V dropped 2 bases and J dropped 8 bases, with 19 bases sitting between them. This CDR3 spans 16 amino acids. DNA for the CDR3: TGTGCCAGCAGCTTATCAGGGGCCTCTTTGGTGGATGAGCAGTTCTTC. This codes for CASSLSGASLVDEQFF. Filled out from reference TRBV11-3 and TRBJ2-1, the complete variable domain reads EAGVVQSPRYKIIEKKQPVAFWCNPISGHNTLYWYLQNLGQGPELLIRYENEEAVDDSQLPKDRFSAERLKGVDSTLKIQPAELGDSAVYLCASSLSGASLVDEQFFGPGTRLTVL.

The sample holds many counts of this clonotype. The V call is TRBV7-8, the J call TRBJ2-7, with 9 bases matching TRBD2. There are 17 residues in the CDR3. Germline trimming cut 1 base from V and 0 bases from J; bases unmatched to any gene: 7. CDR1 and CDR2 (germline): SGHVS, FQNEAQ. For the CDR3, the DNA is TGTGCCAGCAGCTTAGTTAGCGGGAGTACACTCTCCTACGAGCAGTACTTC. Translation: CASSLVSGSTLSYEQYF.

This clonotype was recorded many times. The chain recombines TRBV7-2 with TRBJ1-5; D unresolved. The CDR3 loop spans 13 amino acids. V was pared by 5 bases and J by 0 bases, with 5 bases between. Germline CDR1 reads SGHTA; CDR2 reads FQGNSA. CDR3 sequence (DNA): TGTGCCAGCAGCCATGATAGCAATCAGCCCCAGCATTTT. The encoded protein is CASSHDSNQPQHF.

This clonotype showed up just a few times. The chain uses TRBV6-2 or TRBV6-3 and TRBJ2-7, with 7 bases matching TRBD2. The ends lost 7 bases at V and 6 bases at J; junction bases unmatched: 12. Looked up from germline, CDR1 is MNHEY and CDR2 is SVGEGT. The CDR3 spans 14 residues. CDR3 sequence reads: CASTLGAGRFEQYF. Here the CDR3 DNA reads TGTGCCAGCACCCTCGGAGCGGGAAGGTTCGAGCAGTACTTC.

This clonotype appeared many times. This chain's CDR3 is CASSIDRNYGYTF. Written as DNA, the CDR3 is TGTGCCAGTAGTATCGACAGGAACTATGGCTACACCTTC. This chain connects TRBV19 to TRBJ1-2; D is possibly TRBD1 (6 bases). The V end lost 3 bases, the J end lost 2 bases, and 7 bases lay between the germline ends. Per the germline V gene, CDR1 is LNHDA and CDR2 is SQIVND (reference sequence). This CDR3 comprises 13 residues.

This clonotype was detected a few times. The V gene is TRBV7-9, the J gene TRBJ2-2; no clear D. Per germline, CDR1 SEHNR and CDR2 FQNEAQ (reference sequence). V was shortened by 7 bases and J by 0 bases, with 9 bases between the two germline ends. CDR3 length equals 14 residues. Here the CDR3 DNA reads TGTGCCAGCACCCAAACCCCGAACACCGGGGAGCTGTTTTTT. Its translation: CASTQTPNTGELFF.

This clonotype was counted between two and nine times. The rearrangement joins TRBV28 to TRBJ2-1; tentatively, D is TRBD2 (5 bases). Germline lookup yields CDR1 MDHEN and CDR2 SYDVKM. This CDR3 has 15 amino acids. The germline V and J ends were trimmed by 7 bases and 8 bases, with 21 bases remaining between them. For the CDR3, the DNA is TGTGCCAGCACCTCGGGATCGGTGGGAATCGATGAGCAGTTCTTC. Its protein product is CASTSGSVGIDEQFF.

This clonotype showed up just a few times. The rearrangement links TRBV7-9 to TRBJ2-2; 7 bases match TRBD2. The V segment lost 7 bases and the J segment 1 base; nucleotides outside the gene matches: 3. Germline V gives CDR1 SEHNR, CDR2 FQNEAQ (reference sequence). The CDR3 is 14 residues long. The CDR3 reads CASTTSRNTGELFF. CDR3 coding DNA: TGTGCCAGCACGACTAGCAGGAACACCGGGGAGCTGTTTTTT.

This clonotype has only a few counts. V and J are TRBV6-2 or TRBV6-3 and TRBJ2-2; D call uncertain. CDR3 length equals 20 residues. Trimming shortened V by 5 bases and J by 0 bases, and 25 bases separated the two germline ends. Germline-derived CDR1 and CDR2 are MNHEY and SVGEGT. The CDR3 sequence is CASSPRRWISLQTNTGELFF. CDR3 DNA: TGTGCCAGCAGTCCCCGAAGATGGATATCCCTACAAACGAACACCGGGGAGCTGTTTTTT.

The chain employs TRBV18 and TRBJ1-1; D ambiguous. V was trimmed by 0 bases and J by 0 bases, leaving 8 bases between them. Germline V gene lookup returns CDR1 KGHSH and CDR2 LQKENI. The CDR3 covers 15 residues. The CDR3 is CASSPPSRMNTEAFF. CDR3 DNA sequence: TGTGCCAGCTCACCACCGAGCCGCATGAACACTGAAGCTTTCTTT.

This clonotype was counted between two and nine times. This rearrangement joins TRBV4-3 to TRBJ1-1, with 10 bases aligning to TRBD1. The CDR3 runs 17 residues. Germline lookup yields CDR1 LGHNA and CDR2 YSLEER. Germline trimming cut 4 bases from V and 3 bases from J; bases unmatched to any gene: 11. The CDR3 loop is CASSPVGQGWVDTEAFF. The CDR3 DNA reads TGCGCCAGCAGCCCCGTGGGACAGGGGTGGGTGGACACTGAAGCTTTCTTT.

The chain recombines TRBV7-2 with TRBJ1-1; the D gene is possibly TRBD1 (6 bases). The length of the CDR3 is 15 residues. Germline V gives CDR1 SGHTA, CDR2 FQGNSA. V was trimmed by 1 base and J by 3 bases, leaving 12 bases between them. The CDR3 DNA reads TGTGCCAGCAGCTTAGTAGTCGGGGGGCACACTGAAGCTTTCTTT. This encodes CASSLVVGGHTEAFF.

The chain uses TRBV15 and TRBJ1-2; D remains unclear. The V and J ends lost 4 bases and 4 bases respectively, with 13 bases between them. This CDR3 spans 14 amino acids. Germline loops: CDR1 LNHNV, CDR2 YYDKDF (reference sequence). The CDR3 spells CATSMRTDLYGYTF. In nucleotides, the CDR3 is TGTGCCACCAGCATGAGGACCGACCTCTATGGCTACACCTTC.

The chain uses TRBV14 and TRBJ2-5; D is ambiguous. The V end was cut by 1 base, the J end by 7 bases, with 7 bases between. CDR1 and CDR2 (germline): SGHDN, FVKESK. The CDR3 runs to 12 residues. DNA of the CDR3: TGTGCCAGCAGCCAAGGTTTAGCGACCCAGTACTTC. Translation gives CASSQGLATQYF.

The chain joins TRBV7-2 to TRBJ2-4; a possible D gene is TRBD2 (5 bases). This CDR3 region has 13 residues. Deletions cut 5 bases from V and 7 bases from J, with 12 bases between. CDR1 and CDR2 from the germline V gene are SGHTA and FQGNSA. The CDR3 coding sequence is TGTGCCAGCAGCCCCGGAGGAGGCAACATTCAGTACTTC. Encoded protein: CASSPGGGNIQYF.

This chain uses TRBV5-1 with TRBJ2-5; TRBD2 matches at 10 bases. CDR1 is SGHRS and CDR2 is YFSETQ in the germline V gene. V was pared by 2 bases and J by 3 bases, with 1 base of the junction left unmatched. The CDR3 is made up of 14 amino acids. Here the CDR3 reads CASSFGLAEETQYF. CDR3 nucleotides: TGCGCCAGCAGCTTCGGACTAGCGGAAGAGACCCAGTACTTC. The full variable domain, rest sourced from reference TRBV5-1 and TRBJ2-5, is KAGVTQTPRYLIKTRGQQVTLSCSPISGHRSVSWYQQTPGQGLQFLFEYFSETQRNKGNFPGRFSGRQFSNSRSEMNVSTLELGDSALYLCASSFGLAEETQYFGPGTRLLVL.

A few counts support this clonotype. The chain uses TRBV27 and TRBJ2-2; TRBD2 matches at 7 bases. The length of the CDR3 is 17 residues. CDR1 is MNHEY, CDR2 SMNVEV, per germline (reference sequence). The V and J ends lost 6 bases and 7 bases, in that order; junction bases with no gene match: 17. For the CDR3, the DNA is TGTGCCAGCAGCGAATTATCTAGCGGTGGGATTAACGGGGAGCTGTTTTTT. Translation: CASSELSSGGINGELFF.

The rearrangement uses TRBV27 and TRBJ2-1, with 9 bases lining up with TRBD2. Trimming at V came to 5 bases and at J to 9 bases, leaving 17 bases not matched to a gene. Germline-derived CDR1 and CDR2 are MNHEY and SMNVEV (reference sequence). There are 17 residues in the CDR3. The CDR3 nucleotides are TGTGCCAGCAGTCCTACGATGGTAGCGGGAGTTCAGGGTGAGCAGTTCTTC. This gives the protein CASSPTMVAGVQGEQFF.

At least ten counts were recorded for this clonotype. The gene calls are TRBV7-8 and TRBJ2-3, with TRBD2 identical over 13 bases. The J segment lost 5 bases and the V segment lost 2 bases, leaving 4 bases of the junction unmatched. Germline CDR1 is SGHVS and CDR2 is FQNEAQ. The CDR3 has 16 residues. The CDR3 bases are TGTGCCAGCAGCTTATTCACTAGCGGGAGGGAAGATACGCAGTATTTT. It specifies CASSLFTSGREDTQYF.

The sample holds a few counts of this clonotype. V gene TRBV7-2 combines with J gene TRBJ2-7; a possible D gene is TRBD1 (5 bases). The germline V gene has CDR1 SGHTA and CDR2 FQGNSA. CDR3 length equals 14 residues. Trimming took off 0 bases at V and 3 bases at J, with 9 bases between the two ends. Here the CDR3 reads CASSLARRGYEQYF. Here the CDR3 DNA reads TGTGCCAGCAGCTTAGCGCGTAGGGGCTACGAGCAGTACTTC.

The V call is TRBV11-2, the J call TRBJ2-5; maybe TRBD2 (6 bases). Germline assignment: CDR1 SGHAT and CDR2 FQNNGV. Trimming shortened V by 4 bases and J by 3 bases, and 15 bases separated the two germline ends. The CDR3 has 15 residues. This CDR3 reads CASSSEAGKEETQYF. In nucleotides, the CDR3 is TGTGCCAGCAGCTCCGAGGCGGGGAAAGAAGAGACCCAGTACTTC.

The chain links TRBV24-1 to TRBJ2-1; D may be TRBD2 (5 bases). Germline V gene lookup returns CDR1 KGHDR and CDR2 SFDVKD. The CDR3 has 16 amino acids. V was shortened by 1 base and J by 7 bases, with 16 bases between the two germline ends. This chain's CDR3 is CATSDFKEETKNEQFF. The DNA for the CDR3 is TGTGCCACCAGTGATTTCAAGGAGGAAACTAAGAATGAGCAGTTCTTC.

The J gene is TRBJ1-1, the V gene TRBV2; possible D gene TRBD1, 6 bases. Trimming stripped 3 bases from V and 11 bases from J, with 13 bases between. The CDR3 length is 12 residues. Looked up from germline, CDR1 is SNHLY and CDR2 is FYNNEI. The CDR3 is CASSEQGFDAFF. The CDR3, as DNA: TGTGCCAGCAGTGAGCAGGGGTTTGACGCTTTCTTT.

This clonotype was detected a few times. The chain recombines TRBV12-3 or TRBV12-4 with TRBJ1-3, with D uncertain. The CDR3 has 16 residues. V was cut by 5 bases and J by 4 bases, with 18 bases left in between. CDR3 nucleotide sequence: TGTGCCAGCAGTCAACACCAGCGCTTCGGGGGAAACACCATATATTTT. Translated: CASSQHQRFGGNTIYF.

This clonotype was seen at least ten times. The V gene is TRBV6-2 or TRBV6-3, the J gene TRBJ2-3, with TRBD2 identical over 12 bases. This CDR3 spans 18 amino acids. The germline V gene has CDR1 MNHEY and CDR2 SVGEGT. The J segment lost 6 bases and the V segment lost 5 bases, leaving 15 bases of the junction unmatched. The CDR3 region is CASSRHLGLAGHFDTQYF. Written as DNA, the CDR3 is TGTGCCAGCAGTCGCCATCTAGGACTAGCGGGACATTTTGATACGCAGTATTTT.

The genes are TRBV7-2 and TRBJ2-5; D is possibly TRBD1 or TRBD2 (5 bases each). Germline V lookup: CDR1 SGHTA, CDR2 FQGNSA. The CDR3 is 13 amino acids. The V end lost 4 bases, the J end lost 1 base, and 7 bases lay between the germline ends. For the CDR3, the DNA is TGTGCCAGCAGCTGGGACGGCCAAGAGACCCAGTACTTC. Translated, it gives CASSWDGQETQYF.

The table lists this clonotype with a few counts. The genes are TRBV7-2 and TRBJ2-5, with 7 bases matching TRBD2. Trimming removed 7 bases from V and 4 bases from J; junction bases left unmatched: 12. The CDR3 is made up of 15 amino acids. Germline V CDR1 and CDR2: SGHTA, FQGNSA. The CDR3 sequence: CASIKETSGGETQYF. The CDR3 DNA sequence: TGTGCCAGCATCAAAGAAACGTCGGGGGGAGAGACCCAGTACTTC.

This clonotype occurred many times. CDR3 residues: CASSSSANVLTF. DNA of the CDR3: TGTGCCAGCAGTTCATCGGCCAACGTCCTGACTTTC. This chain joins TRBV6-2 or TRBV6-3 and TRBJ2-6; D ambiguous. Germline-derived CDR1 and CDR2 are MNHEY and SVGEGT. Trimming cost V 4 bases and J 6 bases, with 4 bases left between them. This CDR3 is built from 12 residues.